This record concerns one TCR beta chain sequence. No antigen is known for it. These data belong to a study of CD8 T cells in Susac syndrome. Reverse transcription of roughly 0.5 to 1 ug RNA used random hexamers. Across 54 Vbeta and 13 Jbeta, immunoSEQ multiplex PCR amplified TCR beta CDR3. A single record per CDR3 protein comes from TCRdb applying MiXCR to the immunoSEQ multiplex PCR reads. Of around 230,000 distinct CDR3 sequences in the sample, approximately 95% are singletons; the top ten hold roughly 0.1%. Trimming stripped 8 bases from V and 0 bases from J, with 10 bases between. CDR3 length: 13 amino acids. Per the germline V gene, CDR1 is MNHNS and CDR2 is SASEGT. General observations from the study: The study conceded that relatively few individuals underwent its TCR sequencing and HLA analysis.

This receptor was obtained from a human donor with Susac syndrome. The sample consisted of CD4+ T cells from PBMCs. V and J are TRBV6-1 and TRBJ1-1, with D unclear. The CDR3 reads CASSRDMNTEAFF. CDR3 nucleotides: TGTGCCAGCTCCCGAGACATGAACACTGAAGCTTTCTTT.